The following is a T cell receptor (beta chain) sequence with its context. Its antigen is unknown. Unmatched junction bases numbered 8, after V lost 1 base and J lost 6 bases. The CDR3 spans 16 residues. Germline V gene lookup returns CDR1 GTSNPN and CDR2 SVGIG (reference sequence). The data derive from a study of response to subunit inactivated influenza vaccine. One entry per CDR3 protein, called by TCRdb with MiXCR from the RT-PCR reads. The table lists around 500,000 distinct CDR3 sequences, roughly 11% of them singletons. Findings of the study overall: The authors suggested that every seasonal influenza vaccination recruits few new T cells.

The chain combines TRBV30 with TRBJ2-1; 11 bases map to TRBD2. Sequenced material: PBMCs from blood, taken roughly 45 days after vaccination. The receptor was derived from a man aged 45-60 years who received an inactivated influenza vaccine. CDR3 DNA: TGTGCCTGGAGTGACCCCCTAGCGGGAGGTCTCAATGAGCAGTTCTTC. It specifies CAWSDPLAGGLNEQFF. Full variable domain (outside the CDR3, taken from reference TRBV30 and TRBJ2-1): SQTIHQWPATLVQPVGSPLSLECTVEGTSNPNLYWYRQAAGRGLQLLFYSVGIGQISSEVPQNLSASRPQDRQFILSSKKLLLSDSGFYLCAWSDPLAGGLNEQFFGPGTRLTVL.